This passage covers 30 T cell receptor beta chains from one sample sequenced in a study of cytomegalovirus exposure and HLA in healthy donors (dated by TCRdb to 2017 to 2019). Libraries came from the immunoSEQ multiplex PCR assay. For the multiplex PCR, a mixture combining 60 forward primers for TCR Vbeta segments and 13 reverse primers for TCR Jbeta segments was used. TCRdb mirrors the immuneACCESS table, restricted to in-frame sequences. Some clones are absent from its copies; in checked studies, under half trace to an unresolved V gene, and the reason for the others is unknown. A total of roughly 280,000 clones appear in this sample, roughly 70% of them only once. The ten largest clones represent 2% to 2.5% of the sample. The sequencing input was PBMCs. The receptors shown here come from a female donor in good health and CMV-seronegative.

This chain uses TRBV9 with TRBJ2-1; TRBD2 agrees at 12 bases. CDR3 length: 14 residues. Trimming took 3 bases from V and 12 from J; bases not matched to a gene: 7. From germline, CDR1 is SGDLS and CDR2 YYNGEE. The CDR3 nucleotides are TGTGCCAGCAGCGCTCGACTAGCGGGAGTTGGGCAGTTCTTC. Protein sequence: CASSARLAGVGQFF.

This clone was recorded only once. The chain uses TRBV27 and TRBJ2-1, with TRBD1 identical over 8 bases. The CDR3 has 13 amino acids. Germline V gives CDR1 MNHEY, CDR2 SMNVEV (reference sequence). With 1 base clipped from V and 10 bases from J, the junction kept 3 bases outside the gene matches. The CDR3 DNA sequence: TGTGCCAGCAGTTTATTACAGGGGGACGAGCAGTTCTTC. Its translation is CASSLLQGDEQFF.

The V call is TRBV7-9, the J call TRBJ1-1; the D gene is possibly TRBD1 (5 bases). V gave up 4 bases and J gave up 4 bases, with 10 bases separating them. The CDR3 extends over 13 amino acids. Germline loops: CDR1 SEHNR, CDR2 FQNEAQ (reference sequence). The CDR3 bases are TGTGCCAGCAGCTGGGGCCGTGGCACTGAAGCTTTCTTT. Amino acid sequence: CASSWGRGTEAFF.

The chain couples TRBV19 to TRBJ2-3; 8 bases map to TRBD1. Trimming took 1 base from V and 6 from J; bases not matched to a gene: 3. Germline assignment: CDR1 LNHDA and CDR2 SQIVND (reference sequence). The CDR3 contains 14 residues. The CDR3 coding sequence is TGTGCCAGTAGTATAGGTTACAGGGGGGATACGCAGTATTTT. The encoded protein is CASSIGYRGDTQYF. The full variable domain, rest sourced from reference TRBV19 and TRBJ2-3, is DGGITQSPKYLFRKEGQNVTLSCEQNLNHDAMYWYRQDPGQGLRLIYYSQIVNDFQKGDIAEGYSVSREKKESFPLTVTSAQKNPTAFYLCASSIGYRGDTQYFGPGTRLTVL.

The chain links TRBV27 to TRBJ2-1, with 7 bases matching TRBD2. Germline-derived CDR1 and CDR2 are MNHEY and SMNVEV (reference sequence). This CDR3 has 15 residues. V trimming: 7 bases; J trimming: 2 bases; junction bases outside the gene matches: 8. CDR3 sequence (DNA): TGTGCCAGCAACCCTCGGCTAGCGGCCTACAATGAGCAGTTCTTC. Translated: CASNPRLAAYNEQFF.

This chain joins TRBV19 and TRBJ1-1; possibly TRBD1 for D (6 bases). The CDR3 consists of 13 residues. Germline V gene data show CDR1 as LNHDA and CDR2 as SQIVND (reference sequence). V was cut by 4 bases and J by 6 bases, with 12 bases left in between. CDR3 amino acids: CASSTRQAPEAFF. CDR3 bases: TGTGCCAGTAGTACGAGACAGGCCCCTGAAGCTTTCTTT.

This clone was recorded a few times. The genes are TRBV15 and TRBJ2-7; TRBD2 aligns across 12 bases. V shed 5 bases, J shed 4 bases, and the junction held 6 bases outside the gene matches. The CDR3 is 15 amino acids. Germline CDR1 LNHNV, CDR2 YYDKDF (reference sequence). DNA of the CDR3: TGTGCCACCAGCGGAGGACTAGCGGGAATATACGAGCAGTACTTC. It is translated as CATSGGLAGIYEQYF.

This clone occurred a few times. The chain joins TRBV7-9 to TRBJ2-3; 11 bases are shared with TRBD2. Germline CDR1 is SEHNR and CDR2 is FQNEAQ (reference sequence). There are 15 residues in the CDR3. Trimming took 2 bases from V and 4 from J; bases not matched to a gene: 2. The CDR3 DNA follows: TGTGCCAGCAGCTTAACTAGCGGGAGAGCAGATACGCAGTATTTT. This gives the protein CASSLTSGRADTQYF. The variable domain in full, completed from reference TRBV7-9 and TRBJ2-3, reads DTGVSQNPRHKITKRGQNVTFRCDPISEHNRLYWYRQTLGQGPEFLTYFQNEAQLEKSRLLSDRFSAERPKGSFSTLEIQRTEQGDSAMYLCASSLTSGRADTQYFGPGTRLTVL.

J is TRBJ2-3 and V is TRBV2; TRBD2 aligns across 7 bases. Germline loops: CDR1 SNHLY, CDR2 FYNNEI. The V and J ends lost 7 bases and 0 bases, in that order; junction bases with no gene match: 4. The CDR3 has 14 amino acids. Here the CDR3 reads CASKSGVSTDTQYF. The CDR3 DNA sequence: TGTGCCAGCAAAAGCGGGGTTAGCACAGATACGCAGTATTTT.

The chain joins TRBV7-9 to TRBJ1-4; 7 bases match TRBD1. Per the germline V gene, CDR1 is SEHNR and CDR2 is FQNEAQ (reference sequence). The ends lost 5 bases at V and 8 bases at J; junction bases unmatched: 8. This CDR3 region has 14 residues. This chain's CDR3 is CASSPTTGNEKLFF. For the CDR3, the DNA is TGTGCCAGCAGCCCAACGACAGGGAACGAAAAACTGTTTTTT.

This rearrangement joins TRBV30 to TRBJ1-6; D gene uncertain. The V gene lost 0 bases and the J gene lost 7 bases, with 19 bases spanning the gap. There are 17 residues in the CDR3. Germline V gene lookup returns CDR1 GTSNPN and CDR2 SVGIG (reference sequence). The CDR3 DNA reads TGTGCCTGGAGTGTGGAGTTGTCGGGTTTAGCCAATTCACCCCTCCACTTT. Protein sequence: CAWSVELSGLANSPLHF.

The rearrangement links TRBV6-1 to TRBJ2-7, with a weak D call TRBD1 (5 bases). CDR3 length: 15 amino acids. Trimming pared 1 base from V and 2 bases from J, leaving 12 bases between. CDR1 is MNHNS, CDR2 SASEGT, per germline. The CDR3 sequence is CASSEGLQAPYEQYF. CDR3 bases: TGTGCCAGCAGTGAAGGTTTACAGGCGCCCTACGAGCAGTACTTC.

The genes are TRBV5-6 and TRBJ2-7; 7 bases match TRBD1. Germline-derived CDR1 and CDR2 are SGHDT and YYEEEE. The length of the CDR3 is 14 residues. V lost 4 bases to trimming and J lost 4 bases; unmatched junction nucleotides: 8. The CDR3 loop reads CASSNRQGSYEQYF. CDR3 DNA sequence: TGTGCCAGCAGCAACCGACAGGGTTCTTACGAGCAGTACTTC.

The J gene is TRBJ1-1, the V gene TRBV30, with a tentative D call TRBD1 (5 bases). CDR1 is GTSNPN, CDR2 SVGIG, per germline (reference sequence). Trimming took off 5 bases at V and 3 bases at J, with 13 bases between the two ends. The CDR3 contains 13 residues. The CDR3 DNA reads as TGTGCCTGGGTCCAGGGTCTGGACACTGAAGCTTTCTTT. This encodes CAWVQGLDTEAFF. The entire variable domain, with the rest obtained from reference TRBV30 and TRBJ1-1, is as follows: SQTIHQWPATLVQPVGSPLSLECTVEGTSNPNLYWYRQAAGRGLQLLFYSVGIGQISSEVPQNLSASRPQDRQFILSSKKLLLSDSGFYLCAWVQGLDTEAFFGQGTRLTVV.

The chain has TRBV11-2 and TRBJ2-1; 12 positions agree with TRBD2. V shed 3 bases and J 5 bases; nucleotides not matched to a gene: 2. Germline V gene lookup returns CDR1 SGHAT and CDR2 FQNNGV. The CDR3 has 15 residues. CDR3 in DNA: TGTGCCAGCAGCTTGACTAGCGGGAGCCACAATGAGCAGTTCTTC. It encodes CASSLTSGSHNEQFF.

This clone was counted between two and nine times. The chain joins TRBV5-6 to TRBJ2-7; TRBD2 matches at 11 bases. Per germline, CDR1 SGHDT and CDR2 YYEEEE. The V gene end was trimmed by 1 base and the J gene end by 5 bases; junction bases not matched to a gene: 5. This CDR3 region has 15 residues. CDR3 nucleotide sequence: TGTGCCAGCAGCTTGTCGCTAGCGGGAGGTGACGAGCAGTACTTC. This codes for CASSLSLAGGDEQYF.

This clone was picked up one time. The J gene is TRBJ2-7, the V gene TRBV27; D remains unclear. The CDR3 totals 11 residues. Trimming shortened V by 5 bases and J by 1 base, and 3 bases separated the two germline ends. Looked up from germline, CDR1 is MNHEY and CDR2 is SMNVEV (reference sequence). CDR3 region: CASSPSYEQYF. CDR3 nucleotide sequence: TGTGCCAGCAGTCCATCCTACGAGCAGTACTTC.

This clone appeared a few times. The chain recombines TRBV5-4 with TRBJ1-2; D is possibly TRBD1 (6 bases). Per germline, CDR1 SGHNT and CDR2 YYREEE (reference sequence). CDR3 length: 14 residues. Trimming pared 4 bases from V and 4 bases from J, leaving 14 bases between. The CDR3: CASSIGQSTYGYTF. The CDR3 region has the DNA TGTGCCAGCAGCATAGGACAGAGTACCTATGGCTACACCTTC.

On this clone: This sample also contains other DNA sequences that code for the same CDR3. The CDR3 DNA sequence: TGTGCCAGCAGCTTGCAGGGGTGGGAGACCCAGTACTTC. Amino acid sequence: CASSLQGWETQYF. The chain links TRBV5-6 to TRBJ2-5, with D perhaps TRBD1 (6 bases). There are 13 residues in the CDR3. Between the trimmed V and J ends, which lost 1 base and 5 bases, there was a span of 9 bases. Germline values: CDR1 SGHDT, CDR2 YYEEEE.

V and J are TRBV5-4 and TRBJ2-7; TRBD2 might be the D (5 bases). This CDR3 is 14 amino acids long. Germline-derived CDR1 and CDR2 are SGHNT and YYREEE (reference sequence). V was shortened by 2 bases and J by 2 bases, with 11 bases between the two germline ends. The CDR3 protein is CASSLGGSPYEQYF. In nucleotides, the CDR3 is TGTGCCAGCAGCTTAGGAGGCAGCCCCTACGAGCAGTACTTC.

This clone came up a few times. The chain carries TRBV2 and TRBJ2-3; TRBD2 is a possible D gene (5 bases). Germline assignment: CDR1 SNHLY and CDR2 FYNNEI. This CDR3 comprises 14 residues. The germline V and J ends were trimmed by 7 bases and 1 base, with 12 bases remaining between them. CDR3 DNA sequence: TGTGCCAGCATTACCGCGGGCCGCACAGATACGCAGTATTTT. Protein product: CASITAGRTDTQYF.

The genes are TRBV5-1 and TRBJ1-2; the match to TRBD1 covers 10 bases. The CDR3 has 14 amino acids. The junction had 9 bases not matched to a gene; V was cut back by 5 bases and J by 8 bases. CDR1 and CDR2 from the germline V gene are SGHRS and YFSETQ. The CDR3 DNA sequence: TGCGCCAGCAGTATCAGCCGGGACAGGGGCGGCTACACCTTC. Residues: CASSISRDRGGYTF.

This clone has only a few counts. The gene calls are TRBV11-3 and TRBJ1-6; D not certain. V shed 4 bases and J shed 10 bases, with 8 bases lying between them. CDR1 and CDR2 (germline): SGHNT, YENEEA. CDR3 length: 12 residues. The CDR3 loop is CASSSRSSPLHF. Written as DNA, the CDR3 is TGTGCCAGCAGCTCGCGATCCTCACCCCTCCACTTT.

The gene calls are TRBV7-9 and TRBJ2-3; D is perhaps TRBD1 (6 bases). This CDR3 has 13 amino acids. Trimming took 6 bases from V and 5 from J, leaving 12 bases between them. Germline V gene lookup returns CDR1 SEHNR and CDR2 FQNEAQ (reference sequence). CDR3 sequence (DNA): TGTGCCAGCAGAGCGTTCAGGGGAGATACGCAGTATTTT. Translated: CASRAFRGDTQYF.

The chain carries TRBV9 and TRBJ2-1; tentative D call: TRBD2 (6 bases). The germline V gene encodes CDR1 SGDLS and CDR2 YYNGEE. This CDR3 has 17 amino acids. Trimming took 3 bases from V and 4 from J, leaving 20 bases between them. In DNA form, the CDR3 reads TGTGCCAGCAGCGCCCTGATCGGGAGCGTGGGGTACAATGAGCAGTTCTTC. This gives the protein CASSALIGSVGYNEQFF. The full variable domain, with the rest looked up from reference TRBV9 and TRBJ2-1, is DSGVTQTPKHLITATGQRVTLRCSPRSGDLSVYWYQQSLDQGLQFLIQYYNGEERAKGNILERFSAQQFPDLHSELNLSSLELGDSALYFCASSALIGSVGYNEQFFGPGTRLTVL.

V is TRBV28 and J is TRBJ1-1, with D possibly matching TRBD1 (6 bases). Trimming shortened V by 6 bases and J by 7 bases, and 21 bases separated the two germline ends. This CDR3 has 15 residues. CDR1 and CDR2 from the germline V gene are MDHEN and SYDVKM. The CDR3 loop is CASSPQGAGSNEAFF. The CDR3 DNA reads TGTGCCAGCAGCCCACAGGGAGCGGGGTCCAATGAAGCTTTCTTT.

The V and J genes are TRBV18 and TRBJ2-7; the D gene is possibly TRBD2 (5 bases). The V end was cut by 1 base, the J end by 3 bases, with 7 bases between. CDR3 size: 13 residues. CDR1 KGHSH and CDR2 LQKENI come from the germline V gene. The CDR3 coding sequence is TGTGCCAGCTCACCACGGGAGATCTACGAGCAGTACTTC. Its protein product is CASSPREIYEQYF. The variable domain in full, with the rest retrieved from reference TRBV18 and TRBJ2-7, is NAGVMQNPRHLVRRRGQEARLRCSPMKGHSHVYWYRQLPEEGLKFMVYLQKENIIDESGMPKERFSAEFPKEGPSILRIQQVVRGDSAAYFCASSPREIYEQYFGPGTRLTVT.

V and J are TRBV9 and TRBJ1-2; a possible D gene is TRBD1 (6 bases). Trimming stripped 4 bases from V and 3 bases from J, with 16 bases between. The V gene's germline CDR1 is SGDLS and CDR2 YYNGEE. The CDR3 sequence is 15 residues long. CDR3 sequence (DNA): TGTGCCAGCAGCCCTGGGGACAAACTCCACTATGGCTACACCTTC. Its translation: CASSPGDKLHYGYTF.

The rearrangement joins TRBV6-1 to TRBJ1-1; 9 bases match TRBD1. The CDR3 spans 12 residues. Germline assignment: CDR1 MNHNS and CDR2 SASEGT. Trimming at V came to 11 bases and at J to 8 bases, leaving 9 bases not matched to a gene. This CDR3 reads CAGRTGDLEAFF. The DNA for the CDR3 is TGTGCCGGGAGGACAGGGGATCTGGAAGCTTTCTTT.

This rearrangement joins TRBV28 to TRBJ2-5; tentatively, D is TRBD1 (7 bases). V was clipped by 8 bases and J by 3 bases, with 10 bases between them. The CDR3 consists of 12 residues. Germline V gives CDR1 MDHEN, CDR2 SYDVKM. The CDR3 here is CASQGGKETQYF. In nucleotides, the CDR3 is TGTGCCAGCCAGGGGGGTAAAGAGACCCAGTACTTC.